This T cell receptor (beta chain) was found in a study of T cell responses to AZD1222 COVID-19 vaccine. In regard to this clone: Its antigen is not known.

The V gene lost 0 bases and the J gene lost 1 base, with 1 base spanning the gap. Germline V gene lookup returns CDR1 PRHDT and CDR2 FYEKMQ (reference sequence). This CDR3 is built from 13 residues. TCRdb's table, derived via immunoSEQ multiplex PCR, lists solely in-frame clones and lacks some. The sample has fewer than 120,000 clones; about 87% are singletons. Points from the study as a whole: After two AZD1222 doses, spike-specific TCR breadth and depth rose versus day 0. Sampling that yielded the repertoires occurred only after the peak T cell response. Targeting of unmutated variant regions was reportedly seen in nearly half of spike-specific TCRs.

This TCR came from an adult in good health. The chain couples TRBV13 to TRBJ2-4; unclear D gene. The specimen was peripheral blood, collected on day 0 of AZD1222 vaccination. Here the CDR3 DNA reads TGTGCCAGCAGCTTAGGTGCCAAAAACATTCAGTACTTC. It encodes CASSLGAKNIQYF.